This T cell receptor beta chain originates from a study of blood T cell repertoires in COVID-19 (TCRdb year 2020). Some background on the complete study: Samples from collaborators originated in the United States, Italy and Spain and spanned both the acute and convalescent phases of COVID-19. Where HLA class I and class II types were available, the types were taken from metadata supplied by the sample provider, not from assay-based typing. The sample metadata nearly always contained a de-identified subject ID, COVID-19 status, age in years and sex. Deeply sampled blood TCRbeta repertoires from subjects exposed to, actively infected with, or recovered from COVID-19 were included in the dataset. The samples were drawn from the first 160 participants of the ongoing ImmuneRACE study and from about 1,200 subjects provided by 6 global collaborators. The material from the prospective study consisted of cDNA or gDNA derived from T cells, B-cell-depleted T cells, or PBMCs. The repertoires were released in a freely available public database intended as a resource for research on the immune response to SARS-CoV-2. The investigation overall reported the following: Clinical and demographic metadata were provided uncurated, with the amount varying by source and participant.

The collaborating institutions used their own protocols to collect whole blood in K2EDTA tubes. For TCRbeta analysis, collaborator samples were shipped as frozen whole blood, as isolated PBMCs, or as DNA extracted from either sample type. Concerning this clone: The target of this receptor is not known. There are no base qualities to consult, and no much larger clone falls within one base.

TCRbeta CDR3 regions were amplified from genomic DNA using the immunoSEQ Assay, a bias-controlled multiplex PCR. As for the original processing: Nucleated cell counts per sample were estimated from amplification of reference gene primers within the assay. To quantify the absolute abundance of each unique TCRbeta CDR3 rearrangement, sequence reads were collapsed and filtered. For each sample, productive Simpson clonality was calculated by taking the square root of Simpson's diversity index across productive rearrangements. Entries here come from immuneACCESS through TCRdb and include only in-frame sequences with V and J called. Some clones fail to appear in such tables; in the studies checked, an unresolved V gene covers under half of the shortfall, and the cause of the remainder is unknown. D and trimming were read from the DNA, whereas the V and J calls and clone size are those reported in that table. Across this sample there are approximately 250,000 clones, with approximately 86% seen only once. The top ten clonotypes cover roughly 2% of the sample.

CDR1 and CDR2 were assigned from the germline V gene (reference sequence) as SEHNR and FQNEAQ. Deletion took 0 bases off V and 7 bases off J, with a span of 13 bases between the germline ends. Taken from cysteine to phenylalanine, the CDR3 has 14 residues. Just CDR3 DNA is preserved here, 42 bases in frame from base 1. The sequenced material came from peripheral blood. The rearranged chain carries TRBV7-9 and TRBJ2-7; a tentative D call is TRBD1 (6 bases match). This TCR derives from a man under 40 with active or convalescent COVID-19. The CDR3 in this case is CASSLATGISEQYF. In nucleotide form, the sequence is TGTGCCAGCAGCTTAGCGACAGGTATTTCGGAGCAGTACTTC.